This is a list of T cell receptor beta chains from one sample in a study of vaccination effects on CD4 cells after COVID-19. Some clones are missing from TCRdb's copy, which holds only in-frame ones; the method was immunoSEQ multiplex PCR. The table has 70,000 to 75,000 clones, around 72% seen once; the top ten hold less than 5%. Their antigen targets remain unknown. The material was CD4+ T cells from PBMCs cultured with HCoV-OC43 spike peptides, obtained before COVID-19 vaccination. The receptors were gathered from a human donor who received a COVID-19 vaccine. Each CDR3 is given with its conserved first and last residue. A D gene is named only where the DNA matches it firmly. Where a row states a size, it is once, few, many or the class of an expanded clone; other rows omit it.

J	size	V	D	DNA	CDR3
TRBJ1-1	NA	TRBV2	TRBD1	TGTGCCAGCAGCATGACAGGGTCTGAAGCTTTCTTT	CASSMTGSEAFF
TRBJ2-1	NA	TRBV7-9	NA	TGTGCCAGCAGCCTCGGGACGGATTCAGGCAATGAGCAGTTCTTC	CASSLGTDSGNEQFF
TRBJ1-2	NA	TRBV15	NA	TGTGCCACCAGCCCCGGGGGGTCTAACTATGGCTACACCTTC	CATSPGGSNYGYTF
TRBJ1-6	NA	TRBV6-5	NA	TGTGCCAGCAGCGTACAGGATTTTAGTGCTTCACCCCTCCACTTT	CASSVQDFSASPLHF
TRBJ2-1	NA	TRBV19	NA	TGTGCCAGTGGGGAACTTCAGGGGCGCTCCTACAATGAGCAGTTCTTC	CASGELQGRSYNEQFF
TRBJ1-2	NA	TRBV6-2/TRBV6-3	NA	TGTGCCAGCAGTTACTCGGACTATGGCTACACCTTC	CASSYSDYGYTF
TRBJ2-2	NA	TRBV5-1	NA	TGCGCCAGCAGCTTTTCCCTCTGGGGGCTGAACACCGGGGAGCTGTTTTTT	CASSFSLWGLNTGELFF
TRBJ2-1	NA	TRBV28	NA	TGTGCCAGCAGTACGAACTACAATGAGCAGTTCTTC	CASSTNYNEQFF
TRBJ2-3	NA	TRBV2	TRBD2	TGTGCCAGCATGCGAGCCCCCCCAAGAGCGGGGCCTGGAGATACGCAGTATTTT	CASMRAPPRAGPGDTQYF
TRBJ2-1	once	TRBV24-1	NA	TGTGCCACCAGTGACTCCCTAGCCCAAACTTACAATGAGCAGTTCTTC	CATSDSLAQTYNEQFF
TRBJ1-5	NA	TRBV27	NA	TGTGCCAGCGTTCCGGGGGCTCTCAGGCGGCCCCAGCATTTT	CASVPGALRRPQHF
TRBJ1-3	NA	TRBV7-2	TRBD1	TGTGCCAGCAGCCCCGACAGGGGAAGAAACACCATATATTTT	CASSPDRGRNTIYF
TRBJ2-1	NA	TRBV7-2	TRBD2	TGTGCCAGCAGCTTAGTCGGCGGGGGGCCTTACAATGAGCAGTTCTTC	CASSLVGGGPYNEQFF
TRBJ2-3	NA	TRBV6-5	TRBD2	TGTGCCAGCAGGACTAGCGGGGGCTCAGATACGCAGTATTTT	CASRTSGGSDTQYF
TRBJ1-1	few	TRBV5-1	NA	TGCGCCAGCAGCCTCCAACAGGGAGGCACTGAAGCTTTCTTT	CASSLQQGGTEAFF
TRBJ2-5	NA	TRBV12-3/TRBV12-4	NA	TGTGCCAGCAGTGCACGGGGCGACGAGACCCAGTACTTC	CASSARGDETQYF
TRBJ1-2	NA	TRBV5-6	TRBD1	TGTGCCAGCAGCTCGGGACAGGGAAACTATGGCTACACCTTC	CASSSGQGNYGYTF
TRBJ1-1	NA	TRBV5-5	NA	TGTGCCAGCAGCTCCAGGGAGCAGAACACTGAAGCTTTCTTT	CASSSREQNTEAFF
TRBJ2-5	once	TRBV24-1	NA	TGTGCCACCAGTGATTCCAGGGGAGGAGAGACCCAGTACTTC	CATSDSRGGETQYF
TRBJ1-1	few	TRBV3-1/TRBV3-2	NA	TGTGCCAGCAGCCCAAGATATGGAGCTGAAGCTTTCTTT	CASSPRYGAEAFF
TRBJ1-5	NA	TRBV6-2/TRBV6-3	NA	TGTGCCAGCAGTACGGACCTTCGGCCCCAGCATTTT	CASSTDLRPQHF
TRBJ1-1	NA	TRBV11-2	NA	TGTGCCAGCAGCTGGGACTCAGGGGAAGCTTTCTTT	CASSWDSGEAFF
TRBJ2-5	NA	TRBV28	TRBD2	TGTGCCAGCAGTTTACTAGGACTAGCGCAGACAGGAGAGACCCAGTACTTC	CASSLLGLAQTGETQYF
TRBJ2-2	few	TRBV5-4	NA	TGTGCCAGCAGCTTTAGGGCCTCTGCCGGGGAGCTGTTTTTT	CASSFRASAGELFF
TRBJ1-6	NA	TRBV30	NA	TGTGCCTGGAGTGTACAAGGACAGCCTCTTTATTCACCCCTCCACTTT	CAWSVQGQPLYSPLHF
TRBJ1-2	NA	TRBV4-3	NA	TGCGCCAGCAGCCAAGACATTATAGAGGTACTCAACTATGGCTACACCTTC	CASSQDIIEVLNYGYTF
TRBJ2-1	NA	TRBV7-9	NA	TGTGCCAGCAGCCCCGCCCGGGGCTACAATGAGCAGTTCTTC	CASSPARGYNEQFF
TRBJ2-1	NA	TRBV6-5	TRBD1	TGTGCCAGCAGCCGGACAGGGGGAGGGCAGTTCTTC	CASSRTGGGQFF
TRBJ2-3	once	TRBV7-8	TRBD2	TGTGCCAGCAGCTTAATTGCGGGAGCTAGCACAGATACGCAGTATTTT	CASSLIAGASTDTQYF
TRBJ2-3	NA	TRBV27	TRBD1	TGTGCCAGCAGGCTTAGGGGACAGTTCACAGATACGCAGTATTTT	CASRLRGQFTDTQYF
TRBJ2-2	NA	TRBV4-1	NA	TGCGCCAGCAGCCACACAGGTCCTACGAACACCGGGGAGCTGTTTTTT	CASSHTGPTNTGELFF
TRBJ2-6	once	TRBV24-1	NA	TGTGCCACCAGTGATGGGCGAACTGGGGCCAACGTCCTGACTTTC	CATSDGRTGANVLTF
TRBJ1-6	NA	TRBV18	NA	TGTGCCAGCTCATCGACAGCACATAATTCACCCCTCCACTTT	CASSSTAHNSPLHF
TRBJ2-3	NA	TRBV9	NA	TGTGCCAGCAGCGCGAGGGGGGACGTGTCAGATACGCAGTATTTT	CASSARGDVSDTQYF
TRBJ1-5	NA	TRBV30	NA	TGTGCCTGGAGTGGGGCGGGAGAACAGCCCCAGCATTTT	CAWSGAGEQPQHF
TRBJ1-5	NA	TRBV12-5	NA	TGTGCTAGTGGTTTATCAGGGGATGGCAATCAGCCCCAGCATTTT	CASGLSGDGNQPQHF
TRBJ2-5	once	TRBV7-2	NA	TGTGCCAGCAGCTTAGCTGGGGGCAGTGAAGAGACCCAGTACTTC	CASSLAGGSEETQYF
TRBJ1-3	NA	TRBV7-2	TRBD1	TGTGCCAGCAGCTTAGGCCCCCCCGGGACAGCAAACACCATATATTTT	CASSLGPPGTANTIYF
TRBJ1-5	NA	TRBV2	NA	TGTGCCAGCAGCGCTACGAGCAAAGATCAGCCCCAGCATTTT	CASSATSKDQPQHF
TRBJ1-3	NA	TRBV4-2	NA	TGTGCCAGCAGACTTAGACAGTCCGACTCTGGAAACACCATATATTTT	CASRLRQSDSGNTIYF
TRBJ2-3	NA	TRBV4-3	NA	TGCGCCAGCAGCCAAGAGGCAGCCTTATTTAAATTTCCCACAGATACGCAGTATTTT	CASSQEAALFKFPTDTQYF
TRBJ2-1	NA	TRBV19	TRBD2	TGTGCCAGTAGTATCTCGACTAGCGGGGGGGGCAACAATGAGCAGTTCTTC	CASSISTSGGGNNEQFF
TRBJ2-3	NA	TRBV28	TRBD2	TGTGCCAGCATCGATAGCGGGGGTAGGGCAGATACGCAGTATTTT	CASIDSGGRADTQYF
TRBJ2-1	NA	TRBV11-3	NA	TGTGCCAGCAGCTTATTAGGGATTAGTGAGCAGTTCTTC	CASSLLGISEQFF
TRBJ1-2	NA	TRBV5-6	NA	TGTGCCAGCAGCAGAGACATCTCTAACTATGGCTACACCTTC	CASSRDISNYGYTF
TRBJ2-4	NA	TRBV5-6	TRBD1	TGTGCCAGCAGTCGGACAGGGGTCGCCAAAAACATTCAGTACTTC	CASSRTGVAKNIQYF
TRBJ2-2	NA	TRBV11-1	NA	TGTGCCAGCAGCTTAGGGCGGGAATACACCGGGGAGCTGTTTTTT	CASSLGREYTGELFF
TRBJ1-3	NA	TRBV2	TRBD1	TGTGCCAGCAGTCGCGCCCGGGACAGATCTGGAAACACCATATATTTT	CASSRARDRSGNTIYF
TRBJ2-2	NA	TRBV7-2	NA	TGTGCCAGCAGCCTGCAGGTGGGCCCGAACACCGGGGAGCTGTTTTTT	CASSLQVGPNTGELFF
TRBJ1-1	NA	TRBV18	TRBD1	TGTGCCAGCTCATCCGGACAGGGGAACACTGAAGCTTTCTTT	CASSSGQGNTEAFF
TRBJ1-5	once	TRBV28	NA	TGTGCCAGCAGTTTGAGGAGGGCTGGCAATCAGCCCCAGCATTTT	CASSLRRAGNQPQHF
TRBJ1-1	NA	TRBV5-1	NA	TGCGCCAGCAGCCGCCGGACTACTACAGACACTGAAGCTTTCTTT	CASSRRTTTDTEAFF
TRBJ1-5	once	TRBV24-1	NA	TGTGCCACCAGTGCTTCCGGCCTTAAAAATGGCAATCAGCCCCAGCATTTT	CATSASGLKNGNQPQHF
TRBJ2-3	NA	TRBV29-1	TRBD2	TGCAGCGCTTCGGGGGGGAACACAGATACGCAGTATTTT	CSASGGNTDTQYF